The clone carrying this T cell receptor beta chain was observed a few times. Its antigen is undetermined. This sample is drawn from a study of identifying expanded T cells in peripheral blood. Clones were read by immunoSEQ multiplex PCR, and TCRdb kept only the in-frame ones, dropping some. The table records 84,000 or so clones, about 90% of them present only once. Study-wide points: Clone count variance between approximately two-week samples rose with total template count. Roughly 1.1 clones differed between technical replicates, versus approximately 16 and 20 over time.

CDR1 and CDR2 from the germline V gene are DFQATT and SNEGSKA (reference sequence). CDR3 length equals 11 residues. Trimming removed 5 bases from V and 4 bases from J, with 8 bases in between. Sequencing was performed on blood. The chain links TRBV20-1 to TRBJ2-5; no reliable D call. This clonotype was sampled from a person aged 18 to 70 in good health. CDR3 protein: CSALRRETQYF. CDR3 in DNA: TGCAGTGCTCTACGGAGAGAGACCCAGTACTTC.